This paragraph covers one T cell receptor beta chain sequence. The antigen is undetermined. Losses at the gene ends were 8 bases for V and 6 bases for J; bases not matched to a gene: 6. The germline V gene encodes CDR1 SEHNR and CDR2 FQNEAQ (reference sequence). The CDR3 contains 14 residues. The sample belongs to a study of shared clonotypes between healthy human individuals. General study findings and limits: Compared with clonotypes that all four donors shared, non-shared clonotypes had lower generation probabilities.

TCRdb's table, derived via immunoSEQ multiplex PCR, lists solely in-frame clones and lacks some. The sample records more than 900,000 clones, around 82% being singletons. The healthy adult donors were HIV-negative and reported no recent acute infections or vaccinations. The chain recombines TRBV7-9 with TRBJ2-3; 12 bases agree with TRBD2. The specimen sequenced was memory CD4+ T cells from PBMCs. This sample's subset: CD45RA-negative fraction. This TCR was recovered from a man between 18 and 29 years old in good health. Some clones in this sample may be carry-over from other donors' samples. DNA of the CDR3: TGTGCCAGCTCTAGCGGGAGGGCCGCCGATACGCAGTATTTT. Translated, it gives CASSSGRAADTQYF.